Shown below are 20 T cell receptor beta chains from a single sample sequenced in a study of sequential checkpoint blockade in melanoma. Profiled with immunoSEQ multiplex PCR; TCRdb holds only in-frame clones, not every one. The sample has about 6,100 clones, roughly three fifths seen once. Stated treatment: randomized to nivolumab then ipilimumab (arm A) or the reverse (arm B). The input for sequencing was CD8+ T cells sorted from blood (inferred from file names), taken from a patient given nivolumab and ipilimumab in sequence. The receptors stem from a human donor with melanoma.

Only a few counts were recorded for this clone. The rearrangement links TRBV6-1 to TRBJ2-5, with D uncertain. Trimming pared 0 bases from V and 8 bases from J, leaving 4 bases between. The length of the CDR3 is 11 residues. Germline assignment: CDR1 MNHNS and CDR2 SASEGT. DNA for the CDR3: TGTGCCAGCAGTGAAGCTACAACCCAGTACTTC. Translation: CASSEATTQYF.

The chain combines TRBV13 with TRBJ2-1, with 7 bases lining up with TRBD1. Germline CDR1 and CDR2: PRHDT and FYEKMQ (reference sequence). This CDR3 comprises 17 residues. With V trimmed by 1 base and J by 5 bases, 11 bases remained unmatched. The CDR3 here is CASSLALGGQNNNEQFF. Here the CDR3 DNA reads TGTGCCAGCAGCTTAGCCCTTGGGGGACAGAATAACAATGAGCAGTTCTTC.

By share, this clone counts as medium-sized. The chain uses TRBV10-3 and TRBJ2-1, with 9 bases that match TRBD2. The CDR3 loop spans 15 amino acids. Trimming took 6 bases from V and 4 from J; bases not matched to a gene: 7. Germline V CDR1 and CDR2: ENHRY, SYGVKD. CDR3 in DNA: TGTGCCATCAGAGAGGGACTAGCCGTATACAATGAGCAGTTCTTC. Residues: CAIREGLAVYNEQFF.

This clone has more than one count but fewer than ten. The gene calls are TRBV10-3 and TRBJ1-1; possible D gene TRBD1, 6 bases. The CDR3 length is 14 residues. The V gene's germline CDR1 is ENHRY and CDR2 SYGVKD. V gave up 3 bases and J gave up 3 bases, with 11 bases separating them. In nucleotides, the CDR3 is TGTGCCATCAGTGATCAGGGGTCGGACACTGAAGCTTTCTTT. Its protein is CAISDQGSDTEAFF.

V is TRBV19 and J is TRBJ1-1; the D is unclear. V dropped 1 base and J dropped 2 bases, with 5 bases sitting between them. The germline V gene has CDR1 LNHDA and CDR2 SQIVND (reference sequence). The CDR3 is 13 residues long. CDR3 loop: CASSIGQNTEAFF. In nucleotides, the CDR3 is TGTGCCAGTAGTATAGGACAAAACACTGAAGCTTTCTTT.

This clone was seen a few times. The V gene is TRBV27, the J gene TRBJ2-7; TRBD1 matches 7 bases. V gave up 5 bases and J gave up 3 bases; unmatched junction bases: 4. Germline CDR1 MNHEY, CDR2 SMNVEV (reference sequence). The CDR3 is 13 residues long. The CDR3 DNA sequence: TGTGCCAGCAGTGAAGGGGGCTTCTACGAGCAGTACTTC. This sequence encodes CASSEGGFYEQYF.

The CDR3 nucleotides read TGTGCCAGCAGCATCTCGGGGGCGGGGGGCACAGATACGCAGTATTTT. Protein: CASSISGAGGTDTQYF. The chain combines TRBV9 with TRBJ2-3; weak D call: TRBD2 (7 bases). The ends were cut back, 4 bases at V and 1 base at J, with 16 bases in the middle. Germline V lookup: CDR1 SGDLS, CDR2 YYNGEE. The CDR3 is 16 amino acids.

This clone occurred a few times. CDR3: CASRAIFYEQYF. In nucleotides, the CDR3 is TGTGCCAGCAGGGCAATCTTCTACGAGCAGTACTTC. The rearrangement joins TRBV6-5 to TRBJ2-7; D unclear. Trimming pared 6 bases from V and 3 bases from J, leaving 9 bases between. The germline V gene has CDR1 MNHEY and CDR2 SVGAGI. CDR3 size: 12 residues.

This clone was counted between two and nine times. V and J are TRBV19 and TRBJ1-5; possibly TRBD1 for D (6 bases). Trimming shortened V by 5 bases and J by 6 bases, and 14 bases separated the two germline ends. The CDR3 length is 14 residues. The germline V gene encodes CDR1 LNHDA and CDR2 SQIVND (reference sequence). This CDR3 reads CASSFTGMAQPQHF. DNA of the CDR3: TGTGCCAGTAGTTTCACAGGGATGGCTCAGCCCCAGCATTTT.

J is TRBJ2-7 and V is TRBV7-8, with D maybe TRBD2 (6 bases). This CDR3 spans 13 amino acids. Germline values: CDR1 SGHVS, CDR2 FQNEAQ. Trimming cost V 7 bases and J 5 bases, with 15 bases left between them. The CDR3 nucleotides are TGTGCCAGCAACCCGGGGACGGGGGACGAGCAGTACTTC. This sequence encodes CASNPGTGDEQYF.

This chain joins TRBV5-6 and TRBJ1-6; 7 positions match TRBD1. The trim removed 0 bases at V and 10 bases at J, leaving 4 bases unmatched. The CDR3 sequence is 14 residues long. CDR1 and CDR2 from the germline V gene are SGHDT and YYEEEE. The CDR3 loop is CASSLDRGDSPLHF. The CDR3 DNA reads as TGTGCCAGCAGCTTGGACAGGGGAGACTCACCCCTCCACTTT.

V is TRBV9 and J is TRBJ2-5, with D unclear. Trimming removed 10 bases from V and 11 bases from J, with 18 bases in between. This CDR3 contains 11 residues. Germline V gene sequence: CDR1 SGDLS, CDR2 YYNGEE. The CDR3 loop is CASSLGGEQYF. The CDR3 nucleotides read TGTGCCTCATCCCTAGGTGGAGAGCAGTACTTC.

In DNA form, the CDR3 reads TGCAGCGTTGTAGGGGCTCTCTACGAGCAGTACTTC. Protein: CSVVGALYEQYF. The chain links TRBV29-1 to TRBJ2-7, with D possibly matching TRBD1 (5 bases). V gave up 4 bases and J gave up 3 bases, with 10 bases separating them. This CDR3 has 12 residues. Germline V gives CDR1 SQVTM, CDR2 ANQGSEA.

The CDR3 nucleotides are TGTGCCAGCTGGGGGACTCCGACCTACGAGCAGTACTTC. Protein sequence: CASWGTPTYEQYF. This chain joins TRBV27 and TRBJ2-7; D may be TRBD2 (6 bases). Per germline, CDR1 MNHEY and CDR2 SMNVEV (reference sequence). The CDR3 runs 13 residues. With 8 bases removed from V and 2 bases from J, the gap between germline ends came to 13 bases.

The chain couples TRBV2 to TRBJ2-7; no definite D call. CDR1 is SNHLY, CDR2 FYNNEI, per germline. This CDR3 is 14 amino acids long. V lost 4 bases and J lost 2, with 12 bases in between. CDR3 in DNA: TGTGCCAGCAGTGTTACACCCCTTGCCTACGAGCAGTACTTC. This sequence encodes CASSVTPLAYEQYF.

The chain is built from TRBV6-6 and TRBJ2-3, with 7 nucleotides matching TRBD1. Germline loops: CDR1 MNHNY, CDR2 SVGAGI (reference sequence). This CDR3 spans 14 amino acids. J lost 3 bases, V lost 6 bases, and 6 bases had no gene match. DNA for the CDR3: TGTGCCAGCAGGAGGGACAGCTCAACAGATACGCAGTATTTT. Protein: CASRRDSSTDTQYF.

This chain connects TRBV19 to TRBJ2-1; the match to TRBD2 covers 9 bases. Trimming at V came to 10 bases and at J to 0 bases, leaving 10 bases not matched to a gene. The CDR3 spans 16 residues. CDR1 and CDR2 from the germline V gene are LNHDA and SQIVND (reference sequence). CDR3 residues: CATTPSGVSSYNEQFF. The CDR3 coding sequence is TGTGCCACCACCCCTAGCGGGGTGAGCTCCTACAATGAGCAGTTCTTC.

The chain joins TRBV4-1 to TRBJ2-1; 8 bases agree with TRBD2. Germline V gene data show CDR1 as MGHRA and CDR2 as YSYEKL. After removal of 0 bases from V and 6 bases from J, the junction contained 7 bases not matched to a gene. The CDR3 length is 16 residues. DNA for the CDR3: TGCGCCAGCAGCCAAGAGGGGGCGGGGGGCCTCAATGAGCAGTTCTTC. It specifies CASSQEGAGGLNEQFF.

This clone was observed a handful of times. The chain combines TRBV7-8 with TRBJ2-1; tentatively, D is TRBD1 (7 bases). This CDR3 contains 14 residues. Germline loops: CDR1 SGHVS, CDR2 FQNEAQ. V was cut by 5 bases and J by 5 bases, with 13 bases left in between. As DNA, the CDR3 is TGTGCCAGCAGCCCAGGGGGGTGGGACAATGAGCAGTTCTTC. It codes for CASSPGGWDNEQFF.

This clone was picked up a small number of times. This chain links TRBV2 with TRBJ1-3, with a tentative D call TRBD1 (5 bases). The length of the CDR3 is 20 residues. The V and J ends lost 6 bases and 0 bases respectively, with 27 bases between them. CDR1 and CDR2 from the germline V gene are SNHLY and FYNNEI. CDR3 sequence: CASSGPGTLNPSASGNTIYF. The CDR3 DNA sequence: TGTGCCAGCAGCGGACCCGGGACTTTGAACCCTTCTGCCTCTGGAAACACCATATATTTT.